The source of this T cell receptor beta chain is a study of blood T cells in healthy people across ages. This clonotype was observed a handful of times. Germline lookup yields CDR1 MNHEY and CDR2 SVGEGT. V dropped 0 bases and J dropped 3 bases, with 20 bases sitting between them. This CDR3 spans 19 amino acids. The authors ran a second PCR of roughly 6 to 12 cycles using a sample-barcoded 5' primer and a J-beta primer mix. MiXCR was run by TCRdb on the 5' RACE reads, yielding one entry per CDR3 protein. This table holds some 900,000 distinct CDR3 sequences, more than 25% found once. Sequencing input: blood. The origin of this receptor is an elderly woman in good health. V and J are TRBV6-2 or TRBV6-3 and TRBJ2-2, with TRBD2 as a possible D gene (6 bases). The CDR3 reads CASSYSRTPGLLHTGELFF. CDR3 in DNA: TGTGCCAGCAGTTACTCGCGGACTCCGGGACTCCTTCACACCGGGGAGCTGTTTTTT.